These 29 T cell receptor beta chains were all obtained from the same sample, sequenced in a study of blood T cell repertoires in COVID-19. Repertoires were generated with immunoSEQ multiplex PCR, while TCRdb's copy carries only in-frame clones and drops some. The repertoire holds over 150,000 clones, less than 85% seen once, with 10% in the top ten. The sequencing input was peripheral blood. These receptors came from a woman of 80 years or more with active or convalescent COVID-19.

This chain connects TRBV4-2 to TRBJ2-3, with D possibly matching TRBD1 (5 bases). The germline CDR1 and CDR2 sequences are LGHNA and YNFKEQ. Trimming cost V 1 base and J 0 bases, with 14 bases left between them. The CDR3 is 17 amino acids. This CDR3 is CASSQAPGRVSTDTQYF. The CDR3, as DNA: TGTGCCAGCAGCCAAGCCCCCGGCAGGGTTAGCACAGATACGCAGTATTTT.

The CDR3 DNA reads TGCAGCGTGGCCGGGACAGGGGGCTTTGGCTACACCTTC. This encodes CSVAGTGGFGYTF. The chain joins TRBV29-1 to TRBJ1-2, with 12 nucleotides matching TRBD1. This CDR3 has 13 residues. The ends lost 6 bases at V and 7 bases at J; junction bases unmatched: 6. Germline lookup yields CDR1 SQVTM and CDR2 ANQGSEA.

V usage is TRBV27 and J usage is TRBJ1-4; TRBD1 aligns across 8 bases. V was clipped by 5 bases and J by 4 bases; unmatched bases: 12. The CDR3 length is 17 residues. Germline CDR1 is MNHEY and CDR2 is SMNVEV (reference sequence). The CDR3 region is CASSTLTGTGLNEKLFF. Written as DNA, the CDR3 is TGTGCCAGCAGTACCCTGACCGGGACAGGACTTAATGAAAAACTGTTTTTT.

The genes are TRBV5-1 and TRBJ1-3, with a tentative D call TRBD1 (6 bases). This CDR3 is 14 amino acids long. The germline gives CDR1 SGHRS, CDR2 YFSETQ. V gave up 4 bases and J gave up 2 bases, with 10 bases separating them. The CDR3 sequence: CASSPEGAGNTIYF. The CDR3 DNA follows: TGCGCCAGCAGCCCTGAGGGGGCTGGAAACACCATATATTTT. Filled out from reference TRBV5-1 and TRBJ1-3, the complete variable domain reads KAGVTQTPRYLIKTRGQQVTLSCSPISGHRSVSWYQQTPGQGLQFLFEYFSETQRNKGNFPGRFSGRQFSNSRSEMNVSTLELGDSALYLCASSPEGAGNTIYFGEGSWLTVV.

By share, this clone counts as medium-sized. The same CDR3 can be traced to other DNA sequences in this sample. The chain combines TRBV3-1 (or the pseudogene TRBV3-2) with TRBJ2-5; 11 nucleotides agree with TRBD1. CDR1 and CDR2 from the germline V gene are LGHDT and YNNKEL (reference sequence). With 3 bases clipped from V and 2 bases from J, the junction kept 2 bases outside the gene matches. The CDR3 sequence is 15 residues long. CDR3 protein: CASSQGTGGQETQYF. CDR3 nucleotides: TGTGCCAGCAGCCAGGGGACAGGGGGTCAAGAGACCCAGTACTTC.

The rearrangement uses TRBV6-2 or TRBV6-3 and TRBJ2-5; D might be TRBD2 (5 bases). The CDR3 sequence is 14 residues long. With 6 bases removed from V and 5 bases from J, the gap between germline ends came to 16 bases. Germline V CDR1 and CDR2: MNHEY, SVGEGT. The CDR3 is CASSRGNGGETQYF. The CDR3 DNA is TGTGCCAGCAGCCGTGGGAACGGCGGGGAGACCCAGTACTTC.

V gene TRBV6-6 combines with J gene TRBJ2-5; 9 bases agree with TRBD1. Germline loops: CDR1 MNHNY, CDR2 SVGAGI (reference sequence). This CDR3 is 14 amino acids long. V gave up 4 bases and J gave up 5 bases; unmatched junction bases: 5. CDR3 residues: CASSLNRGRETQYF. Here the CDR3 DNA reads TGTGCCAGCAGTTTAAACAGGGGGCGGGAGACCCAGTACTTC.

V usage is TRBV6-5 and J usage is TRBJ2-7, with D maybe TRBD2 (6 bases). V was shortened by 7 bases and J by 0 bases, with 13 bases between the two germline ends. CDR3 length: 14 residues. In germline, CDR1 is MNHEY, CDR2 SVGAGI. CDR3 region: CASIRGLSSYEQYF. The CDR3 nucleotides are TGTGCCAGCATCCGGGGACTGAGCTCCTACGAGCAGTACTTC.

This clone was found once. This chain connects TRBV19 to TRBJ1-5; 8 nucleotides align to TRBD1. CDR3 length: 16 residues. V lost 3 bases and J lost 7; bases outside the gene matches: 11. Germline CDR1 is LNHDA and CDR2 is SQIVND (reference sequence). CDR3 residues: CASSMSGGLVGQPQHF. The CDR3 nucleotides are TGTGCCAGTAGTATGTCAGGGGGCCTAGTCGGGCAGCCCCAGCATTTT.

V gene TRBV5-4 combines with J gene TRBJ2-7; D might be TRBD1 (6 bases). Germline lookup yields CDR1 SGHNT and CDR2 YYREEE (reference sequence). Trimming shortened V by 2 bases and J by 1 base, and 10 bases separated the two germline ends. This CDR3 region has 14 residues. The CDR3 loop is CASSLNRASYEQYF. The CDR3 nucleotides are TGTGCCAGCAGCTTAAACAGGGCTTCCTACGAGCAGTACTTC.

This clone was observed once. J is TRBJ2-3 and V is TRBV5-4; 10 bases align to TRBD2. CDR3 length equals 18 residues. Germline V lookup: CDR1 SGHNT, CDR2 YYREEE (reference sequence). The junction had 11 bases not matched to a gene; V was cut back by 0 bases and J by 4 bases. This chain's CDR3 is CASSLEIGAGGLADTQYF. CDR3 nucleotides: TGTGCCAGCAGCTTGGAGATTGGAGCGGGAGGGTTGGCAGATACGCAGTATTTT.

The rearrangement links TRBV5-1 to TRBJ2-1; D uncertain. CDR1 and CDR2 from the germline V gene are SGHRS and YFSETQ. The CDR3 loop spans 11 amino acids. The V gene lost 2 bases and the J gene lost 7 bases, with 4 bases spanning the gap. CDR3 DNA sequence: TGCGCCAGCAGCTTAGCAAATGAGCAGTTCTTC. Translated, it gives CASSLANEQFF.

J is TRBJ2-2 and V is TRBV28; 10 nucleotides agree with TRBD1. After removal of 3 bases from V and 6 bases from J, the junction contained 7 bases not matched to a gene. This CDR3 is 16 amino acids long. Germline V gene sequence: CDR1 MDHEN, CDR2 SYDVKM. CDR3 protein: CASSLLTGGGPGELFF. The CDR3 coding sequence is TGTGCCAGCAGTTTGCTGACAGGGGGCGGACCCGGGGAGCTGTTTTTT.

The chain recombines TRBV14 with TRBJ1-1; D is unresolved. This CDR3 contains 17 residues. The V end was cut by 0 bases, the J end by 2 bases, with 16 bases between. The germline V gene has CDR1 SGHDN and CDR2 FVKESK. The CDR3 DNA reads TGTGCCAGCAGCCAAGATGGAGGCGGGTTTGGAAACACTGAAGCTTTCTTT. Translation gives CASSQDGGGFGNTEAFF.

CDR3 sequence: CASSEELAGGFYEQYF. CDR3 sequence (DNA): TGCGCCAGCAGCGAAGAACTAGCGGGAGGTTTCTACGAGCAGTACTTC. The chain recombines TRBV5-1 with TRBJ2-7; 12 bases match TRBD2. The CDR3 has 16 amino acids. Germline V CDR1 and CDR2: SGHRS, YFSETQ. With 4 bases clipped from V and 3 bases from J, the junction kept 8 bases outside the gene matches. Using reference TRBV5-1 and TRBJ2-7 for the parts outside the CDR3, the full variable domain is KAGVTQTPRYLIKTRGQQVTLSCSPISGHRSVSWYQQTPGQGLQFLFEYFSETQRNKGNFPGRFSGRQFSNSRSEMNVSTLELGDSALYLCASSEELAGGFYEQYFGPGTRLTVT.

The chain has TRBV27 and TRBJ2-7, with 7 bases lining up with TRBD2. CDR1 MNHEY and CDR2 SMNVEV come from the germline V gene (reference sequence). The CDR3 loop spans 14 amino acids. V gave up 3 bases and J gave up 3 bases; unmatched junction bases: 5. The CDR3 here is CASSFSAGDYEQYF. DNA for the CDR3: TGTGCCAGCAGTTTCAGCGCGGGGGACTACGAGCAGTACTTC.

The CDR3 nucleotides read TGTGCCAGCAGCCCTACCAAGTCAGGGGCTGGAAACACCATATATTTT. Protein: CASSPTKSGAGNTIYF. This sequence joins TRBV3-1 (or the pseudogene TRBV3-2) and TRBJ1-3, with D tentatively TRBD1 (6 bases). Trimming took off 4 bases at V and 2 bases at J, with 15 bases between the two ends. The CDR3 spans 16 residues. CDR1 and CDR2 from the germline V gene are LGHDT and YNNKEL (reference sequence).

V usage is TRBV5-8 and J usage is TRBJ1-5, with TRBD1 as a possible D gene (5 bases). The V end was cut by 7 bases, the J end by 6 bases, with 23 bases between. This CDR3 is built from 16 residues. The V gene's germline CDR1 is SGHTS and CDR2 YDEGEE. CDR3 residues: CASAHLVGGGSQPQHF. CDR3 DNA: TGTGCCAGCGCTCATCTAGTCGGGGGGGGAAGTCAGCCCCAGCATTTT.

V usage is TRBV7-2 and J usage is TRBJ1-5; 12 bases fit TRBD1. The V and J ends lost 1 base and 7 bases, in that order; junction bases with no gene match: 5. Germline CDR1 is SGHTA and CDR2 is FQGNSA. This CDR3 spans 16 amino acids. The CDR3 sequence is CASSLEGTGGYQPQHF. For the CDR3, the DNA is TGTGCCAGCAGCTTAGAAGGGACAGGGGGCTACCAGCCCCAGCATTTT.

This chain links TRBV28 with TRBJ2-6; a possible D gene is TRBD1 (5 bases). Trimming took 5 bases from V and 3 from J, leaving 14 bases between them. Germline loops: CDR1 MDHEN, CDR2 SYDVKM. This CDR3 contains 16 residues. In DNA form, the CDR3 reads TGTGCCAGCAGTCCACAGGATTATCTTGGGGCCAACGTCCTGACTTTC. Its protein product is CASSPQDYLGANVLTF.

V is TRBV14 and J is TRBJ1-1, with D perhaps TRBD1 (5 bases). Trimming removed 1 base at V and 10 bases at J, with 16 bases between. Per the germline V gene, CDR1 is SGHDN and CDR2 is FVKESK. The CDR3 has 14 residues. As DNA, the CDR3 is TGTGCCAGCAGCCAAGTTGCGGGGGGATGGGGAGCTTTCTTT. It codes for CASSQVAGGWGAFF.

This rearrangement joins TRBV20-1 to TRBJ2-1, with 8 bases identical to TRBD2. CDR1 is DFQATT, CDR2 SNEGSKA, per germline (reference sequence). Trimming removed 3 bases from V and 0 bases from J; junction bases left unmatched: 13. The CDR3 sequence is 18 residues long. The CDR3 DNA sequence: TGCAGTGCTAGTGACCCGGGGGCGGGAGGCCCCTCCTACAATGAGCAGTTCTTC. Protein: CSASDPGAGGPSYNEQFF.

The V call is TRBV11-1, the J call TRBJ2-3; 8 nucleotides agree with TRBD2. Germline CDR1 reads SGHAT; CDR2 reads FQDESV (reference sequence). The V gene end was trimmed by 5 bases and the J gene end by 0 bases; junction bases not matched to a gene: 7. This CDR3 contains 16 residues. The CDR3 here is CASSTGGTASTDTQYF. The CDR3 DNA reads TGTGCCAGCAGCACGGGAGGGACCGCTAGCACAGATACGCAGTATTTT.

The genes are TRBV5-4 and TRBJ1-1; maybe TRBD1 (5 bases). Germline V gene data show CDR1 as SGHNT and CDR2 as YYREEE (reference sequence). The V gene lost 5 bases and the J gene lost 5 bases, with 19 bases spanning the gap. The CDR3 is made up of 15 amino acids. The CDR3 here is CASSSPAGGTTEAFF. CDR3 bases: TGTGCCAGCAGTTCGCCTGCGGGGGGAACAACTGAAGCTTTCTTT.

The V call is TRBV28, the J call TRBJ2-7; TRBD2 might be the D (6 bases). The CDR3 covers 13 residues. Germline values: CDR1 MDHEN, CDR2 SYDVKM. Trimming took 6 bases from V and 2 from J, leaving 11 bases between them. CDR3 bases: TGTGCCAGCAGGTTACCGGGAGCCTACGAGCAGTACTTC. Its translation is CASRLPGAYEQYF. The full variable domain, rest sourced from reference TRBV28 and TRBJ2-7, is DVKVTQSSRYLVKRTGEKVFLECVQDMDHENMFWYRQDPGLGLRLIYFSYDVKMKEKGDIPEGYSVSREKKERFSLILESASTNQTSMYLCASRLPGAYEQYFGPGTRLTVT.

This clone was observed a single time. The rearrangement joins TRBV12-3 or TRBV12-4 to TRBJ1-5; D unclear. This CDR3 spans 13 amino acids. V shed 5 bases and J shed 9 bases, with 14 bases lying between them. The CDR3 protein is CASSPNSYRPQHF. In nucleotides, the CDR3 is TGTGCCAGCAGTCCTAACAGTTATAGGCCCCAGCATTTT.

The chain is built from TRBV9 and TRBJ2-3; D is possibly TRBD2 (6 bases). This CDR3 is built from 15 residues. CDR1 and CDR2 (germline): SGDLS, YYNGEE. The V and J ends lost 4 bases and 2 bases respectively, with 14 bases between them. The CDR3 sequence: CASSIVPGATDTQYF. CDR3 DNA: TGTGCCAGCAGCATCGTTCCGGGAGCCACAGATACGCAGTATTTT.

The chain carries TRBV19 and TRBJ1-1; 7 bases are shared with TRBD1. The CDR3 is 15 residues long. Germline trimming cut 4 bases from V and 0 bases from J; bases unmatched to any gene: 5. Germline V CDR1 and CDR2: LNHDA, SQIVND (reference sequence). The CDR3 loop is CASSRDRAMNTEAFF. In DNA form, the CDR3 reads TGTGCCAGTAGTAGAGACAGGGCGATGAACACTGAAGCTTTCTTT.

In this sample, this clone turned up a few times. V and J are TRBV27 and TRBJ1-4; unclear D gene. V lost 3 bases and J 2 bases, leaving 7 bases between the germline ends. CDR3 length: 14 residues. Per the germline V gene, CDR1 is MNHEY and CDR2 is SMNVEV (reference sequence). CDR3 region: CASSFGVTNEKLFF. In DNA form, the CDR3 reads TGTGCCAGCAGTTTCGGGGTGACTAATGAAAAACTGTTTTTT.